Each of the 21 T cell receptor beta chains below was sequenced from the same sample in a study of T cells in Graves' hyperthyroidism and ophthalmopathy. Amplified TCR beta CDR3 regions derived from RNA transcripts. TCR CDR3 underwent first-round RT-PCR with the HTBI primer set. TCRdb reprocessed the multiplex PCR reads with MiXCR, giving one entry per CDR3 protein. The sample comprises about 400,000 distinct CDR3 sequences, roughly 13% of which are singletons, and about 5% rests with the top ten. The sequencing sample was made of blood. These receptors all come from a woman aged 18-30 years with Graves' hyperthyroidism.

This clonotype occurred a few times. The rearrangement uses TRBV13 and TRBJ2-3; 7 positions match TRBD1. Germline CDR1 PRHDT, CDR2 FYEKMQ (reference sequence). This CDR3 region has 16 residues. J gave up 0 bases and V 5 bases, and 8 bases lay outside the gene matches. CDR3 in DNA: TGTGCCAGCAGCCTACCCGGGACAGCTAGCACAGATACGCAGTATTTT. The encoded protein is CASSLPGTASTDTQYF. Complete variable domain (other parts from reference TRBV13 and TRBJ2-3): AAGVIQSPRHLIKEKRETATLKCYPIPRHDTVYWYQQGPGQDPQFLISFYEKMQSDKGSIPDRFSAQQFSDYHSELNMSSLELGDSALYFCASSLPGTASTDTQYFGPGTRLTVL.

This chain uses TRBV29-1 with TRBJ1-2, with 9 positions matching TRBD1. Unmatched junction bases numbered 7, after V lost 6 bases and J lost 5 bases. CDR3 size: 13 residues. CDR1 SQVTM and CDR2 ANQGSEA come from the germline V gene. CDR3 amino acids: CSVGTGTGYGYTF. CDR3 coding DNA: TGCAGCGTCGGAACCGGGACAGGGTATGGCTACACCTTC.

Notes on this clonotype: A much larger clone is a single base away; this may be a read error. The CDR3 bases are TGTGCCATCAGCCAAGCGAGTGCAGATACGCAGTATTTT. As protein: CAISQASADTQYF. The chain employs TRBV3-1 and TRBJ2-3; D gene uncertain. From germline, CDR1 is LGHDT and CDR2 YNNKEL (reference sequence). The CDR3 is 13 amino acids.

This clonotype appeared many times. This rearrangement joins TRBV9 to TRBJ2-3; TRBD2 agrees at 8 bases. The length of the CDR3 is 15 residues. Germline trimming cut 6 bases from V and 2 bases from J; bases unmatched to any gene: 8. The germline V gene encodes CDR1 SGDLS and CDR2 YYNGEE. The CDR3 loop is CASNRAGAPTDTQYF. Here the CDR3 DNA reads TGTGCCAGCAACAGAGCGGGAGCTCCCACAGATACGCAGTATTTT.

The chain employs TRBV12-5 and TRBJ2-1; 15 positions agree with TRBD2. Germline loops: CDR1 LGHNT, CDR2 FRNRAP. V lost 4 bases to trimming and J lost 12 bases; unmatched junction nucleotides: 7. This CDR3 has 15 amino acids. The CDR3: CASGSGLAGGERQFF. Here the CDR3 DNA reads TGTGCTAGTGGTTCCGGACTAGCGGGAGGGGAACGGCAGTTCTTC.

This clonotype was recorded at least ten times. The CDR3 DNA reads TGTGCCAGCAGCCAAGATTCGGGTCGGGGAAGTGGCCAAGAGACCCAGTACTTC. Its protein product is CASSQDSGRGSGQETQYF. The rearrangement links TRBV3-1 to TRBJ2-5; D possibly corresponds to TRBD2 (5 bases). Germline V gene lookup returns CDR1 LGHDT and CDR2 YNNKEL (reference sequence). The CDR3 extends over 18 amino acids. Deletions cut 0 bases from V and 1 base from J, with 18 bases between.

The table lists this clonotype with many counts. The chain recombines TRBV28 with TRBJ1-5; D is uncertain. CDR1 is MDHEN, CDR2 SYDVKM, per germline. This CDR3 contains 16 residues. Trimming removed 7 bases from V and 0 bases from J, with 16 bases in between. CDR3 loop: CASKPPGGHSNQPQHF. Here the CDR3 DNA reads TGTGCCAGCAAACCCCCGGGTGGGCATAGCAATCAGCCCCAGCATTTT.

Only a few counts were recorded for this clonotype. CDR3 protein: CASRTGTHSYEQYF. CDR3 DNA sequence: TGTGCCAGCAGGACCGGGACGCACTCCTACGAGCAGTACTTC. The V call is TRBV2, the J call TRBJ2-7; D is possibly TRBD1 or TRBD2 (5 bases each). V lost 6 bases and J lost 0, with 12 bases in between. The CDR3 has 14 amino acids. The germline gives CDR1 SNHLY, CDR2 FYNNEI.

There are a few counts of this clonotype. The V call is TRBV6-1, the J call TRBJ2-3; D is unclear. CDR3 length: 13 residues. The germline V and J ends were trimmed by 9 bases and 2 bases, with 12 bases remaining between them. Germline V gene sequence: CDR1 MNHNS, CDR2 SASEGT. The DNA for the CDR3 is TGTGCCAGTACCTACCCTCCCACAGATACGCAGTATTTT. Translating gives CASTYPPTDTQYF.

This clonotype was seen a handful of times. The CDR3 here is CASSQVKGQVEQFF. CDR3 bases: TGCGCCAGCAGCCAAGTAAAGGGGCAGGTTGAGCAGTTCTTC. The V gene is TRBV4-1, the J gene TRBJ2-1, with a weak D call TRBD1 (5 bases). The CDR3 runs 14 residues. Germline V gene sequence: CDR1 MGHRA, CDR2 YSYEKL. Trimming removed 1 base at V and 9 bases at J, with 13 bases between.

The CDR3 nucleotides are TGTGCCAGCAGCTTAGATTCAGGGGGCAATGGCTACACCTTC. This gives the protein CASSLDSGGNGYTF. The chain links TRBV7-2 to TRBJ1-2; TRBD1 aligns across 8 bases. Germline CDR1 and CDR2: SGHTA and FQGNSA. The CDR3 extends over 14 amino acids. Trimming took 1 base from V and 6 from J; bases not matched to a gene: 4.

The rearrangement links TRBV24-1 to TRBJ1-2; 7 bases match TRBD1. CDR3 length: 14 residues. CDR1 and CDR2 from the germline V gene are KGHDR and SFDVKD. V lost 3 bases and J lost 6; bases outside the gene matches: 6. In DNA, the CDR3 is TGTGCCACCAGTGATCTAACAGGGGATGATGGCTACACCTTC. Its translation: CATSDLTGDDGYTF.

The V call is TRBV6-1, the J call TRBJ2-3; D might be TRBD2 (6 bases). This CDR3 has 16 amino acids. V was clipped by 6 bases and J by 0 bases, with 16 bases between them. Germline CDR1 MNHNS, CDR2 SASEGT. This CDR3 is CASSPAGTASTDTQYF. The CDR3 DNA sequence: TGTGCCAGCAGCCCGGCGGGGACGGCTAGCACAGATACGCAGTATTTT.

This clonotype has ten or more counts. This chain links TRBV12-3 or TRBV12-4 with TRBJ1-1, with D possibly TRBD1 on 5 matching bases. This CDR3 comprises 14 residues. V was pared by 3 bases and J by 2 bases, with 10 bases between. The CDR3 here is CASSFRGENTEAFF. CDR3 coding DNA: TGTGCCAGCAGTTTCCGGGGGGAAAACACTGAAGCTTTCTTT.

This clonotype was observed a few times. The chain uses TRBV7-8 and TRBJ2-3, with 8 bases lining up with TRBD1. Germline V lookup: CDR1 SGHVS, CDR2 FQNEAQ. With V trimmed by 7 bases and J by 4 bases, 7 bases remained unmatched. The CDR3 spans 14 residues. DNA for the CDR3: TGTGCCAGCAACCCGACAGGGGCCCCAGATACGCAGTATTTT. Translating gives CASNPTGAPDTQYF.

The V call is TRBV28, the J call TRBJ2-1; D possibly corresponds to TRBD2 (6 bases). The V gene lost 6 bases and the J gene lost 0 bases, with 15 bases spanning the gap. This CDR3 has 16 amino acids. Germline CDR1 reads MDHEN; CDR2 reads SYDVKM. DNA for the CDR3: TGTGCCAGCAGCCGCGGGGACGGAGACTCCTACAATGAGCAGTTCTTC. Its translation is CASSRGDGDSYNEQFF.

This clonotype was detected ten times or more. The V gene is TRBV7-3, the J gene TRBJ2-5; D gene unclear. CDR3 length equals 15 residues. Per the germline V gene, CDR1 is SGHTA and CDR2 is FQGTGA. Trimming took 3 bases from V and 2 from J, leaving 13 bases between them. The CDR3 nucleotides read TGTGCCAGCAGCTTTAGTGGGGATCCTCAAGAGACCCAGTACTTC. Translation: CASSFSGDPQETQYF. Full variable domain (remainder filled in from reference TRBV7-3 and TRBJ2-5): GAGVSQTPSNKVTEKGKYVELRCDPISGHTALYWYRQSLGQGPEFLIYFQGTGAADDSGLPNDRFFAVRPEGSVSTLKIQRTERGDSAVYLCASSFSGDPQETQYFGPGTRLLVL.

Only a few counts were recorded for this clonotype. A much larger clone sits a single nucleotide away, making a read error possible. The rearrangement joins TRBV12-3 or TRBV12-4 to TRBJ2-3, with 7 positions matching TRBD2. The CDR3 covers 15 residues. The V gene end was trimmed by 5 bases and the J gene end by 2 bases; junction bases not matched to a gene: 7. Here the CDR3 DNA reads TGTGCCAGCAGTAATGGCGGGAGTACCACAGATACGCAGTATTTT. It codes for CASSNGGSTTDTQYF.

In its sample, this clonotype was seen many times. The V and J genes are TRBV24-1 and TRBJ1-4; D might be TRBD1 (5 bases). The CDR3 extends over 16 amino acids. V gave up 4 bases and J gave up 5 bases, with 16 bases separating them. Looked up from germline, CDR1 is KGHDR and CDR2 is SFDVKD. The CDR3 DNA sequence: TGTGCCACCAGTGACTCATTCGCCAGGGTGAATGAAAAACTGTTTTTT. It encodes CATSDSFARVNEKLFF.

This clonotype appeared many times. The genes are TRBV7-9 and TRBJ2-4, with no clear D. This CDR3 comprises 14 residues. V lost 3 bases to trimming and J lost 0 bases, with 6 bases between them. Germline V gives CDR1 SEHNR, CDR2 FQNEAQ (reference sequence). Here the CDR3 DNA reads TGTGCCAGCAGCTTGGGCGCAGCCAAAAACATTCAGTACTTC. This sequence encodes CASSLGAAKNIQYF.

The chain joins TRBV6-6 to TRBJ2-1, with 8 bases lining up with TRBD2. CDR1 and CDR2 from the germline V gene are MNHNY and SVGAGI (reference sequence). This CDR3 is built from 17 residues. Trimming removed 0 bases from V and 2 bases from J; junction bases left unmatched: 6. Here the CDR3 DNA reads TGTGCCAGCAGTTACTCCGGGGGTAGCGGGACCTACAATGAGCAGTTCTTC. Encoded protein: CASSYSGGSGTYNEQFF.